This TCR beta chain was captured by sequencing in a study of human T cells and chemical hapten exposure. Looking at the study overall: Patch testing was performed with 0.01% DPC on the upper back, with reading at 6 days.

Time point in this sample: pre-sensitization, week 0. Treatment defined: therapeutic diphenylcyclopropenone sensitization with weekly scalp DPC. Donation of samples came from alopecia patients who were 18 to 70 years old and suitable for DPC. Unique molecular identifiers were attached to individual cDNA molecules within the library. TCRdb called the RACE reads again in MiXCR, with one record for every CDR3 protein. The sample has 180,000 or so distinct CDR3 sequences; roughly 30% are singletons. This clonotype was found a few times. Its antigen is undetermined. Whole-study results and caveats: The donor cohort had alopecia, so its immune response may not match that of healthy people.

Trimming removed 4 bases from V and 6 bases from J, with 19 bases in between. CDR1 is SGHDN and CDR2 is FVKESK in the germline V gene. The CDR3 length is 16 residues. The chain joins TRBV14 to TRBJ2-1, with TRBD2 as a possible D gene (6 bases). The sample here was whole blood, taken in connection with sensitization to the hapten diphenylcyclopropenone (DPC). The TCR comes from a woman aged 25-40 years with alopecia areata. Some clones in this sample may be carry-over from other donors' samples. Written as DNA, the CDR3 is TGTGCCAGCAGCCTACGAACTAGCCTCTACCCCAATGAGCAGTTCTTC. Its protein product is CASSLRTSLYPNEQFF.